Presented here are 10 T cell receptor beta chains from one specimen sequenced in a study of OX40 agonist ivuxolimab in advanced cancers. Generated by immunoSEQ multiplex PCR, the TCRdb table keeps only in-frame clones and is missing some. There are thousands of clones in the sample; 94% occur only once, and about an eighth lies in the top ten. The source material was CD4+ or CD8+ T cells sorted from blood, sampled in a trial of the OX40 agonist ivuxolimab. Receptors originate from an adult with an advanced solid tumor such as melanoma, head and neck, liver or kidney cancer.

The chain employs TRBV19 and TRBJ2-5, with 9 bases that match TRBD2. CDR3 length: 13 residues. J was trimmed by 4 bases and V by 7 bases; bases with no gene match: 4. Germline V gives CDR1 LNHDA, CDR2 SQIVND (reference sequence). CDR3 in DNA: TGTGCCAGTACGTCACTAGCGGGAGAGACCCAGTACTTC. Protein product: CASTSLAGETQYF. Supplemented by reference TRBV19 and TRBJ2-5, the full variable domain reads DGGITQSPKYLFRKEGQNVTLSCEQNLNHDAMYWYRQDPGQGLRLIYYSQIVNDFQKGDIAEGYSVSREKKESFPLTVTSAQKNPTAFYLCASTSLAGETQYFGPGTRLLVL.

This chain uses TRBV19 with TRBJ1-2; perhaps TRBD1 as D (5 bases). Germline V CDR1 and CDR2: LNHDA, SQIVND (reference sequence). Between the trimmed V and J ends, which lost 8 bases and 7 bases, there was a span of 20 bases. This CDR3 has 14 amino acids. CDR3 loop: CASRVAGRLSGYTF. The CDR3 DNA sequence: TGTGCCAGTCGTGTCGCAGGGCGCCTCAGTGGCTACACCTTC.

V and J are TRBV7-3 and TRBJ2-2, with a weak D call TRBD1 (5 bases). This CDR3 has 14 amino acids. The V end lost 8 bases, the J end lost 0 bases, and 10 bases lay between the germline ends. Per germline, CDR1 SGHTA and CDR2 FQGTGA. CDR3 amino acids: CASRYRSNTGELFF. In DNA, the CDR3 is TGTGCCAGCCGTTACAGGTCGAACACCGGGGAGCTGTTTTTT.

The chain is built from TRBV28 and TRBJ1-2; 8 positions agree with TRBD1. J was trimmed by 6 bases and V by 4 bases; bases with no gene match: 16. Germline CDR1 and CDR2: MDHEN and SYDVKM. The CDR3 has 17 amino acids. As DNA, the CDR3 is TGTGCCAGCAGTTCCCTCACCCGCTCGGACAGGGTAGATGGCTACACCTTC. Protein product: CASSSLTRSDRVDGYTF.

The chain combines TRBV5-1 with TRBJ1-1, with D unclear. Trimming removed 7 bases from V and 1 base from J, with 11 bases in between. Germline V gene data show CDR1 as SGHRS and CDR2 as YFSETQ. The CDR3 contains 13 residues. The CDR3 bases are TGCGCCAGCCAGACGAAGGCGAACACTGAAGCTTTCTTT. This translates into CASQTKANTEAFF.

The rearrangement uses TRBV28 and TRBJ1-3; a weak D match, TRBD1 (6 bases). The V and J ends lost 8 bases and 4 bases respectively, with 12 bases between them. Germline assignment: CDR1 MDHEN and CDR2 SYDVKM. The CDR3 contains 13 residues. The DNA for the CDR3 is TGTGCCAGCCAGGGGTTTAGGGGAAACACCATATATTTT. Amino acids: CASQGFRGNTIYF.

The gene calls are TRBV11-2 and TRBJ2-5, with 11 positions matching TRBD2. V shed 1 base, J shed 5 bases, and the junction held 3 bases outside the gene matches. Germline CDR1 is SGHAT and CDR2 is FQNNGV. The CDR3 runs to 15 residues. CDR3 in amino acids: CASSLGLAGSETQYF. For the CDR3, the DNA is TGTGCCAGCAGCTTAGGACTAGCGGGGTCGGAGACCCAGTACTTC.

The V gene is TRBV7-8, the J gene TRBJ1-3; TRBD1 aligns across 12 bases. V was clipped by 5 bases and J by 0 bases; unmatched bases: 11. Per germline, CDR1 SGHVS and CDR2 FQNEAQ. CDR3 size: 19 residues. In DNA form, the CDR3 reads TGTGCCAGCAGCCTCGCGTCGGGGACAGGGGGCGGCTCTGGAAACACCATATATTTT. It codes for CASSLASGTGGGSGNTIYF.

The chain employs TRBV19 and TRBJ1-5, with 12 nucleotides matching TRBD1. The length of the CDR3 is 20 residues. Germline V gives CDR1 LNHDA, CDR2 SQIVND (reference sequence). V lost 3 bases to trimming and J lost 7 bases; unmatched junction nucleotides: 19. CDR3 loop: CASSIRRDRGRERIRQPQHF. DNA for the CDR3: TGTGCCAGTAGTATTCGACGGGACAGGGGGCGAGAGAGGATCAGGCAGCCCCAGCATTTT.

The chain carries TRBV7-9 and TRBJ2-1, with TRBD2 identical over 7 bases. The trim removed 6 bases at V and 4 bases at J, leaving 15 bases unmatched. The CDR3 covers 17 residues. The V gene's germline CDR1 is SEHNR and CDR2 FQNEAQ (reference sequence). CDR3 bases: TGTGCCAGCAGACCTAAACCCCAGGGAGGGCTATACAATGAGCAGTTCTTC. It is translated as CASRPKPQGGLYNEQFF.